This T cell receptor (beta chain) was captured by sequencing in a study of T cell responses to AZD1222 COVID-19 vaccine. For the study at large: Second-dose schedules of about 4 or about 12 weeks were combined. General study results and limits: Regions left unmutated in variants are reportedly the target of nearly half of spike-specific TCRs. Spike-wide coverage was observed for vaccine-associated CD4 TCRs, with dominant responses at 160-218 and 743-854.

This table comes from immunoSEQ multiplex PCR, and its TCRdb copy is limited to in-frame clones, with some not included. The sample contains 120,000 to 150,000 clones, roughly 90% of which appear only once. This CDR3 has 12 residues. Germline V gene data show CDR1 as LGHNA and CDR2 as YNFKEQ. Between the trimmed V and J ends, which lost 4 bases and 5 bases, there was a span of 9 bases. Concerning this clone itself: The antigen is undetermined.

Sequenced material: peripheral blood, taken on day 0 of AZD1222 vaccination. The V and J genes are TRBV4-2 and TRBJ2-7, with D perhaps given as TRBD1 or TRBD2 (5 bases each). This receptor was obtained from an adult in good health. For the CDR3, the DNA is TGTGCCAGCAGCCCGGGACGGGACGAGCAGTACTTC. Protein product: CASSPGRDEQYF.